These 2 T cell receptor beta chains were all obtained from the same sample, sequenced in a study of cytomegalovirus exposure and HLA in healthy donors. The PCR made use of 60 Vbeta and 13 Jbeta primers. Clones were read by immunoSEQ multiplex PCR, and TCRdb kept only the in-frame ones, dropping some. The sample carries about 140,000 clones, 75% recorded once. Sequenced input: PBMCs. The receptors were sampled from a man aged 18 to 30 in good health and CMV-seropositive.

The rearrangement links TRBV7-9 to TRBJ2-2; 9 bases align to TRBD2. The J segment lost 9 bases and the V segment lost 4 bases, leaving 9 bases of the junction unmatched. Per germline, CDR1 SEHNR and CDR2 FQNEAQ (reference sequence). This CDR3 spans 15 amino acids. The CDR3 DNA is TGTGCCAGCAGCTCGTTAGCGGGAGTTTTACGGGAGCTGTTTTTT. Its translation: CASSSLAGVLRELFF.

The rearrangement links TRBV15 to TRBJ2-5; maybe TRBD1 (6 bases). V was shortened by 4 bases and J by 4 bases, with 7 bases between the two germline ends. The germline CDR1 and CDR2 sequences are LNHNV and YYDKDF (reference sequence). The CDR3 covers 12 residues. As DNA, the CDR3 is TGTGCCACCAGCAAAGGGGGAGAGACCCAGTACTTC. Translated, it gives CATSKGGETQYF.